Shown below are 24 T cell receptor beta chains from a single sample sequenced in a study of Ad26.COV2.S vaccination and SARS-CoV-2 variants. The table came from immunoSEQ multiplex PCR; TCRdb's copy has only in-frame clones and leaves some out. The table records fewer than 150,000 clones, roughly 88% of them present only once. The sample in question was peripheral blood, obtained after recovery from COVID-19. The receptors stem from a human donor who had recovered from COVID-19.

The CDR3 spells CASSVALGTEAFF. The DNA for the CDR3 is TGTGCCAGCAGCGTAGCTCTGGGGACTGAAGCTTTCTTT. The chain couples TRBV9 to TRBJ1-1; D is unclear. Germline V gene lookup returns CDR1 SGDLS and CDR2 YYNGEE. Between the trimmed V and J ends, which lost 0 bases and 5 bases, there was a span of 8 bases. This CDR3 is built from 13 residues.

The CDR3 DNA is TGCGCCAGTGAATTCGACAGGGTAGGGAACAATGAGCAGTTCTTC. Translation gives CASEFDRVGNNEQFF. The V gene is TRBV5-1, the J gene TRBJ2-1; 7 bases map to TRBD1. Germline assignment: CDR1 SGHRS and CDR2 YFSETQ. The junction had 13 bases not matched to a gene; V was cut back by 8 bases and J by 5 bases. CDR3 length: 15 amino acids.

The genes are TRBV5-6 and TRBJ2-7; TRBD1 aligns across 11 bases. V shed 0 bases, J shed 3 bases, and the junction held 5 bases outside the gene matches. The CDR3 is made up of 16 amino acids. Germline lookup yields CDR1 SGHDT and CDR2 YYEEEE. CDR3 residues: CASSLGGQGDFYEQYF. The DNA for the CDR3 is TGTGCCAGCAGCTTGGGGGGACAGGGGGATTTCTACGAGCAGTACTTC.

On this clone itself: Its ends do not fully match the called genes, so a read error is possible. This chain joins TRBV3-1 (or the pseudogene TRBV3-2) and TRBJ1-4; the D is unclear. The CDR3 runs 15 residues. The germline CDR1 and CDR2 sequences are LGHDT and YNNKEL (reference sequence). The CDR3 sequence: CASTQNEGGGEKLFF. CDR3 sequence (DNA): TGTGCCAGCACCCAAAATGAGGGAGGAGGGGAAAAACTGTTTTTT.

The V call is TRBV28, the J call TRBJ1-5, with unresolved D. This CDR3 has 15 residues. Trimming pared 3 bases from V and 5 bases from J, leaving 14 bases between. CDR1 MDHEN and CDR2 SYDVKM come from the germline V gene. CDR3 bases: TGTGCCAGCAGTTTGGGCATCCGAGGAGATCAGCCCCAGCATTTT. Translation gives CASSLGIRGDQPQHF. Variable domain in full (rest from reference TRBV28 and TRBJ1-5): DVKVTQSSRYLVKRTGEKVFLECVQDMDHENMFWYRQDPGLGLRLIYFSYDVKMKEKGDIPEGYSVSREKKERFSLILESASTNQTSMYLCASSLGIRGDQPQHFGDGTRLSIL.

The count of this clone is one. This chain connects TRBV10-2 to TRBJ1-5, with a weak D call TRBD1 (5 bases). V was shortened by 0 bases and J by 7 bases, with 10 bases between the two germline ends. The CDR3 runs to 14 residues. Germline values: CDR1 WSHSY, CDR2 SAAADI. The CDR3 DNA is TGCGCCAGCAGTGAGTCAGAGGGGCGACAGCCCCAGCATTTT. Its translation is CASSESEGRQPQHF.

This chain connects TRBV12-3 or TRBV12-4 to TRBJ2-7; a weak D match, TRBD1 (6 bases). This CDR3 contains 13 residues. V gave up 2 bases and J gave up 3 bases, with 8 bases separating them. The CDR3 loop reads CASSLTGYYEQYF. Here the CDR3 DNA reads TGTGCCAGCAGTTTAACAGGGTACTACGAGCAGTACTTC.

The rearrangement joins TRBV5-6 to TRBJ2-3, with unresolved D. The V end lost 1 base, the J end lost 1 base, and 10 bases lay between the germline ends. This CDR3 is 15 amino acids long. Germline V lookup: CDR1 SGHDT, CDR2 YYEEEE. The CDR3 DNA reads TGTGCCAGCAGCTTGATGTTGGAGCGCACAGATACGCAGTATTTT. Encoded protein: CASSLMLERTDTQYF.

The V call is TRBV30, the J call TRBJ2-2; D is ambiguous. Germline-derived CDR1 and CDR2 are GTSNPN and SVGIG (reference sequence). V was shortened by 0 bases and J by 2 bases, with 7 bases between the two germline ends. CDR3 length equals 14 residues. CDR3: CAWSVVANTGELFF. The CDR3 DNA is TGTGCCTGGAGTGTCGTAGCTAACACCGGGGAGCTGTTTTTT.

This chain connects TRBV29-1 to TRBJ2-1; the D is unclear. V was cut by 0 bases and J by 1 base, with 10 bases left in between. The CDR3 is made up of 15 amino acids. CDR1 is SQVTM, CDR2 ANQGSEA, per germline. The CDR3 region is CSVEDPRSSYNEQFF. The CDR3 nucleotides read TGCAGCGTTGAAGACCCACGGAGTTCCTACAATGAGCAGTTCTTC.

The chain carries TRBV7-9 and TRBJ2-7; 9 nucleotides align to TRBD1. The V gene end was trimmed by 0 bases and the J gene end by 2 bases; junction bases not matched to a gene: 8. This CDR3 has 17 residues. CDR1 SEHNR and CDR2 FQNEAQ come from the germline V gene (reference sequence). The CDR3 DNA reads TGTGCCAGCAGCTTAGCTATGTGGGACAGGGAACCCTACGAGCAGTACTTC. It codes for CASSLAMWDREPYEQYF. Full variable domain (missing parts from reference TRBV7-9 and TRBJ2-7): DTGVSQNPRHKITKRGQNVTFRCDPISEHNRLYWYRQTLGQGPEFLTYFQNEAQLEKSRLLSDRFSAERPKGSFSTLEIQRTEQGDSAMYLCASSLAMWDREPYEQYFGPGTRLTVT.

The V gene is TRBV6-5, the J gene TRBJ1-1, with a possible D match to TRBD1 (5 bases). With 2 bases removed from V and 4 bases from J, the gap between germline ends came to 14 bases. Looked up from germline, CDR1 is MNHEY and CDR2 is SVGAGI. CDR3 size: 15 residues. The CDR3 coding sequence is TGTGCCAGCAGTTACAGGGAGGGGTCCCCCACTGAAGCTTTCTTT. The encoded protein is CASSYREGSPTEAFF.

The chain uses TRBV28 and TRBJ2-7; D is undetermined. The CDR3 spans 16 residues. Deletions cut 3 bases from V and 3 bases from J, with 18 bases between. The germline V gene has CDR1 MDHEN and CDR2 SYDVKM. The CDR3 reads CASSLQAENRFYEQYF. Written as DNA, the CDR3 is TGTGCCAGCAGTTTGCAGGCAGAAAACCGTTTCTACGAGCAGTACTTC. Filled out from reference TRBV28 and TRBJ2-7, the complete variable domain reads DVKVTQSSRYLVKRTGEKVFLECVQDMDHENMFWYRQDPGLGLRLIYFSYDVKMKEKGDIPEGYSVSREKKERFSLILESASTNQTSMYLCASSLQAENRFYEQYFGPGTRLTVT.

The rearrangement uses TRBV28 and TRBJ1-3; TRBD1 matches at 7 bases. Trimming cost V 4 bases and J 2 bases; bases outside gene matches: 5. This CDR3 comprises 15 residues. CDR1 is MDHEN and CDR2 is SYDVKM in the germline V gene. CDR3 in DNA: TGTGCCAGCAGTTCCCTACAGGGGACTGGAAACACCATATATTTT. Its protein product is CASSSLQGTGNTIYF.

The CDR3 coding sequence is TGTGCCAGCAGTTATCGAGGGCCCCAGCATTTT. It encodes CASSYRGPQHF. This chain joins TRBV12-3 or TRBV12-4 and TRBJ1-5; the D is unclear. Trimming stripped 4 bases from V and 9 bases from J, with 7 bases between. CDR3 length: 11 amino acids.

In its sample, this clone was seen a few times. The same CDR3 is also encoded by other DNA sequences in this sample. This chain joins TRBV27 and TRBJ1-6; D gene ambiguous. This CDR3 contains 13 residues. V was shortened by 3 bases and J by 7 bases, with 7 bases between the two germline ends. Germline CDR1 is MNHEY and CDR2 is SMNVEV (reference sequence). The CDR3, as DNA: TGTGCCAGCAGTTTGAGGCAGAATTCACCCCTCCACTTT. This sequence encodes CASSLRQNSPLHF.

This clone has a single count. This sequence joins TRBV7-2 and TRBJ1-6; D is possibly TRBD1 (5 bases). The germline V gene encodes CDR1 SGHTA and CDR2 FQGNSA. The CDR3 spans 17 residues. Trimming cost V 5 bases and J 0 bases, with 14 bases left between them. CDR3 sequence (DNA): TGTGCCAGCAGCCCAGGGTTTATGGGCTCCTATAATTCACCCCTCCACTTT. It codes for CASSPGFMGSYNSPLHF.

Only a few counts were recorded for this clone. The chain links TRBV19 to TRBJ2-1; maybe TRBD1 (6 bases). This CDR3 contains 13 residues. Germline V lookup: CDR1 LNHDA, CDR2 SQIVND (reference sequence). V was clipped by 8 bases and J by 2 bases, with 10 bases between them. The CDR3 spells CASQAGAYNEQFF. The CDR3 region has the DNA TGTGCCAGTCAAGCAGGGGCCTACAATGAGCAGTTCTTC.

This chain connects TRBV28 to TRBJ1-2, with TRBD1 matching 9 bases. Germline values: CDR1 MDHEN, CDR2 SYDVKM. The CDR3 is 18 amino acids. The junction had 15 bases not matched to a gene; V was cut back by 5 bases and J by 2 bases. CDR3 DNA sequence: TGTGCCAGCAGTATAGGCGGAATTGGGACAGGGTTGAACTATGGCTACACCTTC. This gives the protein CASSIGGIGTGLNYGYTF.

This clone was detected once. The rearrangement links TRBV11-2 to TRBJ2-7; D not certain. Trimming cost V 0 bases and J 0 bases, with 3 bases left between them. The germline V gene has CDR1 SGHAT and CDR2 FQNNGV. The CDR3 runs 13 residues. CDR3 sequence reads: CASSLDRSYEQYF. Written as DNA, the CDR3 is TGTGCCAGCAGCTTAGACCGCTCCTACGAGCAGTACTTC.

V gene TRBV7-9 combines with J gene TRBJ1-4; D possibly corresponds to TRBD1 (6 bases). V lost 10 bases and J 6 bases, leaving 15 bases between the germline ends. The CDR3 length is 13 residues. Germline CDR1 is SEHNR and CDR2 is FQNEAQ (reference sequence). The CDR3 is CATGGAGHEKLFF. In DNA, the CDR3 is TGTGCCACGGGGGGCGCGGGTCATGAAAAACTGTTTTTT.

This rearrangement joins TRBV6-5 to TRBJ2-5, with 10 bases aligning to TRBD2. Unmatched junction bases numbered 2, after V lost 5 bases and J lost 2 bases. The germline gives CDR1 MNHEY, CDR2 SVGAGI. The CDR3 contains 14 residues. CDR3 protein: CASSRTSGQETQYF. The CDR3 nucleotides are TGTGCCAGCAGTAGGACTAGCGGACAAGAGACCCAGTACTTC.

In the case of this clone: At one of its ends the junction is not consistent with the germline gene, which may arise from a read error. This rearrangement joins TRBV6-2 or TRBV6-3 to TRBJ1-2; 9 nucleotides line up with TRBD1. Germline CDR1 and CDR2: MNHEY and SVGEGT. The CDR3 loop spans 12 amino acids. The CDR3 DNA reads TGTGCCGGCAGCGGGACAGGGTATGGCTACACCTTC. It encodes CAGSGTGYGYTF.

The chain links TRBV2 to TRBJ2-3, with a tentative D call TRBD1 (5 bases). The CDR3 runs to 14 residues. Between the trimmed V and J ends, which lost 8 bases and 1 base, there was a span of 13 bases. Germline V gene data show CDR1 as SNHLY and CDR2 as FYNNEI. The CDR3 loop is CASQGRVGTDTQYF. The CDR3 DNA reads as TGTGCCAGCCAGGGCCGAGTGGGCACAGATACGCAGTATTTT.